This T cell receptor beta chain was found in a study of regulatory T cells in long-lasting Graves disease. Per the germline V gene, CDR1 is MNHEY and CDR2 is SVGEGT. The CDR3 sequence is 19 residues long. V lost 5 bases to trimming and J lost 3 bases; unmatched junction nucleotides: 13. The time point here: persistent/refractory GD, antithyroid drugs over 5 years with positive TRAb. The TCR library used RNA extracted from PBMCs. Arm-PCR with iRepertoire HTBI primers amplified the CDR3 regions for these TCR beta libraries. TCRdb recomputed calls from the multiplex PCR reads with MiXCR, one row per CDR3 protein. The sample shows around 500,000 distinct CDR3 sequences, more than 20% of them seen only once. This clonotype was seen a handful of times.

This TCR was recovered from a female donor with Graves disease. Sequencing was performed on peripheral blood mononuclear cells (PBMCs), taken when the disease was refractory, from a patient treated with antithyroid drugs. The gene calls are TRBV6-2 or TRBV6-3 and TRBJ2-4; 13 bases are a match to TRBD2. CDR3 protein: CASSEGLAGVEEGKNIQYF. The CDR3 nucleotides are TGTGCCAGCAGTGAAGGACTAGCGGGAGTGGAGGAGGGCAAAAACATTCAGTACTTC.